The 20 T cell receptor beta chains below were found in one sample sequenced in a study of vaccination effects on CD4 cells after COVID-19. Data came from immunoSEQ multiplex PCR; TCRdb stores just in-frame clones and leaves some out. The data hold tens of thousands of clones, with roughly three quarters observed a single time. Antigens of these TCRs are unknown. Before sequencing took place, the ViraFEST assay used viral peptide pools to expand antigen-specific CD4+ T cells. Cells that had been cultured for 10 days were the source of isolated CD4+ T cells. Subjects were given two BNT162b2 or mRNA-1273 vaccine doses. The source was CD4+ T cells from PBMCs cultured with HCoV-OC43 spike peptides, collected after COVID-19 vaccination. Sample subset: HCoV-OC43 spike overlapping peptide pool stimulation. The receptors come from a human donor who received a COVID-19 vaccine.

J is TRBJ2-5 and V is TRBV4-1; D might be TRBD1 or TRBD2, each matching 5 bases. Germline V gene lookup returns CDR1 MGHRA and CDR2 YSYEKL. The length of the CDR3 is 11 residues. The V and J ends lost 4 bases and 9 bases respectively, with 9 bases between them. The CDR3 region has the DNA TGCGCCAGCAGCCTAAGAGGGGCCCAGTACTTC. Its protein is CASSLRGAQYF.

The gene calls are TRBV14 and TRBJ1-2; a possible D gene is TRBD1 (5 bases). The V end was cut by 4 bases, the J end by 5 bases, with 17 bases between. Germline CDR1 reads SGHDN; CDR2 reads FVKESK. The CDR3 runs 15 residues. The CDR3 bases are TGTGCCAGCAGCCGCAGCGGGGCTGAACGGTATGGCTACACCTTC. Its translation is CASSRSGAERYGYTF.

The rearrangement uses TRBV7-9 and TRBJ2-2; D is uncertain. V shed 5 bases and J shed 5 bases, with 9 bases lying between them. The CDR3 totals 13 residues. Germline assignment: CDR1 SEHNR and CDR2 FQNEAQ (reference sequence). The CDR3 DNA is TGTGCCAGCAGCCCCGGTCGGACCGGGGAGCTGTTTTTT. Translating gives CASSPGRTGELFF.

The V and J genes are TRBV7-2 and TRBJ2-4; D not resolved. V lost 5 bases to trimming and J lost 0 bases, with 14 bases between them. CDR1 is SGHTA, CDR2 FQGNSA, per germline. CDR3 length: 16 residues. Here the CDR3 DNA reads TGTGCCAGCAGCCTAACGACGGATATAGCCAAAAACATTCAGTACTTC. It yields the protein CASSLTTDIAKNIQYF.

In its sample, this clone was seen a few times. The J gene is TRBJ1-5, the V gene TRBV15; the match to TRBD1 covers 8 bases. Germline V gene lookup returns CDR1 LNHNV and CDR2 YYDKDF (reference sequence). Trimming cost V 5 bases and J 1 base; bases outside gene matches: 1. CDR3 length: 14 amino acids. The CDR3 coding sequence is TGTGCCACCAGCGGGGACAGGAGCAATCAGCCCCAGCATTTT. Translated, it gives CATSGDRSNQPQHF.

This clone was counted a single time. The genes are TRBV7-3 and TRBJ1-1; D unresolved. V dropped 1 base and J dropped 5 bases, with 8 bases sitting between them. CDR3 size: 13 residues. The germline gives CDR1 SGHTA, CDR2 FQGTGA. CDR3 sequence reads: CASSLIGVTEAFF. The CDR3 DNA is TGTGCCAGCAGCTTAATCGGGGTGACTGAAGCTTTCTTT.

The rearrangement uses TRBV10-1 and TRBJ2-1; 9 positions agree with TRBD2. The length of the CDR3 is 14 residues. V lost 4 bases, J lost 8 bases, and 6 bases stayed unmatched. CDR1 WNHNN and CDR2 SYGVQD come from the germline V gene (reference sequence). CDR3 amino acids: CASSGGGASDEQFF. The CDR3 bases are TGCGCCAGCAGTGGCGGGGGGGCCTCGGATGAGCAGTTCTTC.

The chain joins TRBV6-2 or TRBV6-3 to TRBJ2-7; D possibly corresponds to TRBD2 (6 bases). CDR3 length: 16 residues. Germline lookup yields CDR1 MNHEY and CDR2 SVGEGT. V lost 4 bases to trimming and J lost 0 bases, with 16 bases between them. CDR3 bases: TGTGCCAGCAGTTCCCCCGGGGGTAGCGGCTCCTACGAGCAGTACGTC. Translation: CASSSPGGSGSYEQYV.

This clone was counted once. This sequence joins TRBV19 and TRBJ1-1; unclear D gene. V lost 3 bases and J lost 2, with 10 bases in between. The germline gives CDR1 LNHDA, CDR2 SQIVND (reference sequence). The CDR3 is 14 residues long. The CDR3 loop reads CASSILLVNTEAFF. The CDR3 DNA is TGTGCCAGTAGTATCCTGTTAGTTAACACTGAAGCTTTCTTT.

This rearrangement joins TRBV7-3 to TRBJ1-6; 9 bases are a match to TRBD1. The CDR3 is 15 residues long. Germline CDR1 SGHTA, CDR2 FQGTGA. Trimming cost V 6 bases and J 11 bases; bases outside gene matches: 11. The CDR3 loop is CASSMLGQGTTPLHF. The DNA for the CDR3 is TGTGCCAGCAGTATGCTGGGACAGGGAACGACACCCCTCCACTTT.

V usage is TRBV4-1 and J usage is TRBJ2-3; perhaps D is TRBD1 or TRBD2 (5 bases each). V lost 1 base and J lost 2, with 13 bases in between. Per the germline V gene, CDR1 is MGHRA and CDR2 is YSYEKL. The CDR3 covers 16 residues. Here the CDR3 DNA reads TGCGCCAGCAGCCAAGCCCGGGACGGCCCCACAGATACGCAGTATTTT. Amino acids: CASSQARDGPTDTQYF.

The J gene is TRBJ2-3, the V gene TRBV3-1 (or the pseudogene TRBV3-2); either TRBD1 or TRBD2 may supply D (6 bases each). Per the germline V gene, CDR1 is LGHDT and CDR2 is YNNKEL (reference sequence). V lost 4 bases, J lost 4 bases, and 18 bases lay in between. This CDR3 comprises 16 residues. DNA for the CDR3: TGTGCCAGCAGCCCCTACGGGGGCGCGGGCGCAGATACGCAGTATTTT. Amino acid sequence: CASSPYGGAGADTQYF.

This chain joins TRBV2 and TRBJ2-1; no clear D gene. The CDR3 consists of 11 residues. Germline CDR1 SNHLY, CDR2 FYNNEI. Deletions cut 5 bases from V and 8 bases from J, with 7 bases between. The CDR3 protein is CASSQIYEQFF. In DNA form, the CDR3 reads TGTGCCAGCAGTCAGATCTATGAGCAGTTCTTC.

The gene calls are TRBV6-5 and TRBJ1-6; D possibly corresponds to TRBD1 (5 bases). The CDR3 runs 15 residues. Germline V gene sequence: CDR1 MNHEY, CDR2 SVGAGI. V lost 2 bases and J 7 bases, leaving 12 bases between the germline ends. The CDR3 DNA follows: TGTGCCAGCAGTTACGTTCGGGGGTCAAATTCACCCCTCCACTTT. Translated: CASSYVRGSNSPLHF.

The chain links TRBV15 to TRBJ1-2; the D is unclear. This CDR3 is built from 11 residues. Looked up from germline, CDR1 is LNHNV and CDR2 is YYDKDF (reference sequence). Trimming removed 8 bases from V and 5 bases from J, with 9 bases in between. The CDR3 reads CATYHPYGYTF. The DNA of the CDR3 is TGTGCCACCTATCACCCTTATGGCTACACCTTC.

The chain carries TRBV12-5 and TRBJ2-4, with 12 positions matching TRBD1. Germline lookup yields CDR1 LGHNT and CDR2 FRNRAP. V shed 3 bases and J 1 base; nucleotides not matched to a gene: 16. CDR3 size: 21 residues. CDR3: CASGFKRDRGRRVRAKNIQYF. CDR3 nucleotide sequence: TGTGCTAGTGGTTTTAAGCGGGACAGGGGGCGAAGGGTAAGGGCCAAAAACATTCAGTACTTC.

This clone has more than one count but fewer than ten. The chain has TRBV2 and TRBJ2-7, with D hard to call. The ends were cut back, 7 bases at V and 4 bases at J, with 14 bases in the middle. This CDR3 spans 13 amino acids. Germline V gene sequence: CDR1 SNHLY, CDR2 FYNNEI. CDR3 amino acids: CASTSSETYEQYV. CDR3 nucleotides: TGTGCCAGCACTTCGTCCGAGACTTACGAGCAGTACGTC.

The chain is built from TRBV5-1 and TRBJ2-2; TRBD1 matches at 7 bases. Germline V gene lookup returns CDR1 SGHRS and CDR2 YFSETQ. V was pared by 4 bases and J by 7 bases, with 10 bases of the junction left unmatched. CDR3 length: 15 amino acids. CDR3 bases: TGCGCCAGCAGCCAACGACAGGGCATGAACGGGGAGCTGTTTTTT. Protein product: CASSQRQGMNGELFF.

This clone was counted only a few times. The V gene is TRBV30, the J gene TRBJ2-1, with D hard to call. Germline V CDR1 and CDR2: GTSNPN, SVGIG (reference sequence). The CDR3 totals 11 residues. Trimming took off 0 bases at V and 7 bases at J, with 4 bases between the two ends. The CDR3 sequence: CAWSVLNEQFF. The CDR3 DNA reads as TGTGCCTGGAGTGTACTAAATGAGCAGTTCTTC. Full variable domain (rest looked up from reference TRBV30 and TRBJ2-1): SQTIHQWPATLVQPVGSPLSLECTVEGTSNPNLYWYRQAAGRGLQLLFYSVGIGQISSEVPQNLSASRPQDRQFILSSKKLLLSDSGFYLCAWSVLNEQFFGPGTRLTVL.

The rearrangement links TRBV5-1 to TRBJ2-2; TRBD1 matches at 8 bases. The CDR3 has 15 residues. V shed 2 bases and J 4 bases; nucleotides not matched to a gene: 4. Germline V gene sequence: CDR1 SGHRS, CDR2 YFSETQ. The CDR3 DNA reads as TGCGCCAGCAGCTTCCAGGGGGCGGGCACCGGGGAGCTGTTTTTT. Residues: CASSFQGAGTGELFF.